This T cell receptor beta chain was profiled in a study of cytomegalovirus exposure and HLA in healthy donors. Primers included in the PCR were 60 Vbeta and 13 Jbeta primers. Assay used: immunoSEQ multiplex PCR; TCRdb lists only in-frame clones, some missing. This table holds tens of thousands of clones, over 75% found once. CDR1 MDHEN and CDR2 SYDVKM come from the germline V gene. V was pared by 6 bases and J by 6 bases, with 11 bases of the junction left unmatched. The CDR3 is made up of 15 amino acids. This sequence originates from a man aged 45-65 years in good health and CMV-seronegative. The chain joins TRBV28 to TRBJ2-5; TRBD2 matches 9 bases. The sample was PBMCs. CDR3 coding DNA: TGTGCCAGCAGGTTAGCGGGAGAGGGTTTGAAGACCCAGTACTTC. It encodes CASRLAGEGLKTQYF. The whole variable domain, remainder taken from reference TRBV28 and TRBJ2-5, is DVKVTQSSRYLVKRTGEKVFLECVQDMDHENMFWYRQDPGLGLRLIYFSYDVKMKEKGDIPEGYSVSREKKERFSLILESASTNQTSMYLCASRLAGEGLKTQYFGPGTRLLVL.